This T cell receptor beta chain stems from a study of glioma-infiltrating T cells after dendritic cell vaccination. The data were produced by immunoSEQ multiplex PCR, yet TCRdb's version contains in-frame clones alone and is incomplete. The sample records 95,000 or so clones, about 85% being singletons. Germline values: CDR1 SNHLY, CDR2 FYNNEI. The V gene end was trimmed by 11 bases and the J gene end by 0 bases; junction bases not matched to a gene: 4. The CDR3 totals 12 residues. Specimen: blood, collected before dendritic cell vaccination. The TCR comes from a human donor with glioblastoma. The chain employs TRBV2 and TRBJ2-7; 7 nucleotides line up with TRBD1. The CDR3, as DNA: TGTGCCGGCCGGGACAGCTCCTACGAGCAGTACTTC. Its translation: CAGRDSSYEQYF.